What follows are 20 T cell receptor beta chains derived from one specimen sequenced in a study of blood T cell repertoires in COVID-19. Sequencing used immunoSEQ multiplex PCR; TCRdb keeps in-frame clones, though not all of them. The data hold under 150,000 clones, with over 80% observed a single time. Sequencing was carried out using peripheral blood. Receptors originate from a man over 45 with active COVID-19.

Written as DNA, the CDR3 is TGTGCCAGCAGCTCAGGACTAGCGGGGAGCTCCTACGAGCAGTACTTC. Translating gives CASSSGLAGSSYEQYF. The chain carries TRBV6-2 or TRBV6-3 and TRBJ2-7; 12 nucleotides line up with TRBD2. Germline V lookup: CDR1 MNHEY, CDR2 SVGEGT. The CDR3 consists of 16 residues. V lost 6 bases and J lost 0; bases outside the gene matches: 6.

The J gene is TRBJ2-3, the V gene TRBV20-1; D unclear. Trimming stripped 3 bases from V and 0 bases from J, with 10 bases between. The CDR3 runs 14 residues. Germline values: CDR1 DFQATT, CDR2 SNEGSKA (reference sequence). The DNA for the CDR3 is TGCAGTGCTAGTTCGGCGCGGAGCACAGATACGCAGTATTTT. Protein product: CSASSARSTDTQYF.

The V and J genes are TRBV9 and TRBJ2-7; 9 nucleotides line up with TRBD1. CDR3 size: 14 residues. Germline trimming cut 3 bases from V and 3 bases from J; bases unmatched to any gene: 4. Germline V gives CDR1 SGDLS, CDR2 YYNGEE. CDR3 residues: CASSEGQGNYEQYF. The CDR3 bases are TGTGCCAGCAGCGAGGGACAGGGCAACTACGAGCAGTACTTC.

This clone was recorded at least ten times. V usage is TRBV5-1 and J usage is TRBJ2-2; TRBD2 aligns across 11 bases. Losses at the gene ends were 5 bases for V and 0 bases for J; bases not matched to a gene: 6. In germline, CDR1 is SGHRS, CDR2 YFSETQ. The CDR3 length is 17 residues. CDR3 residues: CASRPSGGRSNTGELFF. CDR3 bases: TGCGCCAGCAGACCTAGCGGGGGGCGATCGAACACCGGGGAGCTGTTTTTT.

The CDR3 is CASSQSLFQGHGYTF. In DNA, the CDR3 is TGTGCCAGCAGCCAGTCTTTGTTCCAGGGTCATGGCTACACCTTC. The gene calls are TRBV3-1 (or the pseudogene TRBV3-2) and TRBJ1-2, with TRBD1 as a possible D gene (5 bases). CDR3 size: 15 residues. Germline V gene data show CDR1 as LGHDT and CDR2 as YNNKEL (reference sequence). V shed 3 bases and J shed 6 bases, with 17 bases lying between them.

The V and J genes are TRBV4-1 and TRBJ2-7; tentatively, D is TRBD2 (7 bases). V lost 2 bases and J 4 bases, leaving 24 bases between the germline ends. Germline V gene data show CDR1 as MGHRA and CDR2 as YSYEKL. The CDR3 extends over 18 amino acids. The CDR3 DNA is TGCGCCAGCAGCCAACCTGCGGGGGCCTTAGGCGTCATGTACGAGCAGTACTTC. It yields the protein CASSQPAGALGVMYEQYF.

The chain's CDR3 is CASSLTSGKSGDGYTF. CDR3 nucleotides: TGCGCCAGCAGCCTCACGAGTGGGAAAAGCGGGGATGGCTACACCTTC. J is TRBJ1-2 and V is TRBV4-1, with D uncertain. In germline, CDR1 is MGHRA, CDR2 YSYEKL. The CDR3 sequence is 16 residues long. V lost 4 bases and J lost 6, with 21 bases in between.

The genes are TRBV30 and TRBJ2-7; perhaps TRBD1 as D (6 bases). This CDR3 comprises 12 residues. V lost 4 bases to trimming and J lost 3 bases, with 10 bases between them. Germline V gene lookup returns CDR1 GTSNPN and CDR2 SVGIG (reference sequence). This chain's CDR3 is CAWNGGLYEQYF. The DNA for the CDR3 is TGTGCCTGGAATGGGGGCCTCTACGAGCAGTACTTC. Using reference TRBV30 and TRBJ2-7 for the parts outside the CDR3, the full variable domain is SQTIHQWPATLVQPVGSPLSLECTVEGTSNPNLYWYRQAAGRGLQLLFYSVGIGQISSEVPQNLSASRPQDRQFILSSKKLLLSDSGFYLCAWNGGLYEQYFGPGTRLTVT.

This chain uses TRBV3-1 (or the pseudogene TRBV3-2) with TRBJ2-3; 12 bases are a match to TRBD2. The CDR3 runs to 17 residues. The V segment lost 1 base and the J segment 3 bases; nucleotides outside the gene matches: 5. Looked up from germline, CDR1 is LGHDT and CDR2 is YNNKEL (reference sequence). In nucleotides, the CDR3 is TGTGCCAGCAGCCAAGCAACTAGCGGGGGGTGGACAGATACGCAGTATTTT. Residues: CASSQATSGGWTDTQYF.

CDR3 in DNA: TGTGCCAGCAGCTTAGCGGGACAGCCCGGGGAGCTGTTTTTT. This codes for CASSLAGQPGELFF. The genes are TRBV7-2 and TRBJ2-2, with 7 positions matching TRBD1. The CDR3 length is 14 residues. Germline CDR1 and CDR2: SGHTA and FQGNSA. The V and J ends lost 0 bases and 6 bases, in that order; junction bases with no gene match: 1.

This clone was recorded only once. The genes are TRBV9 and TRBJ1-3; D remains unclear. CDR1 and CDR2 from the germline V gene are SGDLS and YYNGEE. Trimming pared 3 bases from V and 0 bases from J, leaving 7 bases between. CDR3 length equals 14 residues. CDR3 sequence (DNA): TGTGCCAGCAGCGCCGACACCTCTGGAAACACCATATATTTT. Translation: CASSADTSGNTIYF.

The CDR3 region is CASSQEAYAFVTSNDTQYF. CDR3 sequence (DNA): TGTGCCAGCAGCCAAGAAGCTTATGCCTTTGTGACTAGCAATGATACGCAGTATTTT. The V call is TRBV3-1 (or the pseudogene TRBV3-2), the J call TRBJ2-3; 7 bases match TRBD2. The CDR3 runs to 19 residues. After removal of 0 bases from V and 6 bases from J, the junction contained 18 bases not matched to a gene. CDR1 is LGHDT, CDR2 YNNKEL, per germline (reference sequence).

The chain couples TRBV6-5 to TRBJ2-7; 8 bases line up with TRBD1. Looked up from germline, CDR1 is MNHEY and CDR2 is SVGAGI. This CDR3 contains 14 residues. Trimming took 4 bases from V and 5 from J; bases not matched to a gene: 7. Here the CDR3 DNA reads TGTGCCAGCAGTTTTAGGGGACAGGAGAACGAGCAGTACTTC. It specifies CASSFRGQENEQYF.

CDR3 DNA sequence: TGTGCCAGTAGGGACCCCGGAGGTAACACCGGGGAGCTGTTTTTT. This gives the protein CASRDPGGNTGELFF. The chain links TRBV19 to TRBJ2-2, with D maybe TRBD2 (5 bases). From germline, CDR1 is LNHDA and CDR2 SQIVND (reference sequence). V gave up 6 bases and J gave up 2 bases, with 13 bases separating them. The CDR3 covers 15 residues.

The V call is TRBV10-2, the J call TRBJ2-7; unclear D gene. The germline V gene has CDR1 WSHSY and CDR2 SAAADI. The CDR3 is 12 residues long. The V end lost 4 bases, the J end lost 3 bases, and 7 bases lay between the germline ends. CDR3 region: CASSGQDYEQYF. The CDR3, as DNA: TGCGCCAGCAGTGGGCAAGACTACGAGCAGTACTTC.

The rearrangement links TRBV29-1 to TRBJ1-1; D is perhaps TRBD1 (6 bases). CDR1 is SQVTM, CDR2 ANQGSEA, per germline. The V and J ends lost 6 bases and 7 bases respectively, with 24 bases between them. The CDR3 is 15 residues long. The CDR3 DNA sequence: TGCAGCGTCGTCCAAATGACAGGCCCTCTTGGTGAAGCTTTCTTT. Its protein is CSVVQMTGPLGEAFF. The full variable domain, its missing parts supplied by reference TRBV29-1 and TRBJ1-1, is SAVISQKPSRDICQRGTSLTIQCQVDSQVTMMFWYRQQPGQSLTLIATANQGSEATYESGFVIDKFPISRPNLTFSTLTVSNMSPEDSSIYLCSVVQMTGPLGEAFFGQGTRLTVV.

This chain links TRBV6-6 with TRBJ2-3; D possibly corresponds to TRBD2 (6 bases). Deletions cut 5 bases from V and 0 bases from J, with 18 bases between. The CDR3 is made up of 17 amino acids. In germline, CDR1 is MNHNY, CDR2 SVGAGI (reference sequence). CDR3 nucleotides: TGTGCCAGCAGTCACGAGCGGGCATTAGCTAGCACAGATACGCAGTATTTT. This gives the protein CASSHERALASTDTQYF.

This clone has a handful of counts. J is TRBJ1-1 and V is TRBV12-3 or TRBV12-4, with D possibly matching TRBD1 (5 bases). V was trimmed by 5 bases and J by 5 bases, leaving 12 bases between them. The CDR3 totals 13 residues. In nucleotides, the CDR3 is TGTGCCAGCAGTCGACAGCCCTCTACTGAAGCTTTCTTT. Translation gives CASSRQPSTEAFF.

This sequence joins TRBV3-1 (or the pseudogene TRBV3-2) and TRBJ2-7; D perhaps matches TRBD1 (6 bases). This CDR3 spans 13 amino acids. Trimming removed 4 bases at V and 3 bases at J, with 10 bases between. Germline CDR1 and CDR2: LGHDT and YNNKEL (reference sequence). This CDR3 is CASSREGGYEQYF. CDR3 bases: TGTGCCAGCAGCCGCGAAGGGGGCTACGAGCAGTACTTC.

This clone has a handful of counts. The gene calls are TRBV3-1 (or the pseudogene TRBV3-2) and TRBJ1-1; D uncertain. V was cut by 4 bases and J by 11 bases, with 11 bases left in between. This CDR3 comprises 11 residues. CDR1 and CDR2 from the germline V gene are LGHDT and YNNKEL (reference sequence). The CDR3 is CASSRGWNAFF. CDR3 nucleotides: TGTGCCAGCAGCCGAGGGTGGAATGCTTTCTTT.